The present T cell receptor beta chain was sequenced within a study of blood T cell repertoires in COVID-19. This table comes from immunoSEQ multiplex PCR, and its TCRdb copy is limited to in-frame clones, with some not included. This table holds more than 200,000 clones, about 86% found once. Per the germline V gene, CDR1 is SQVTM and CDR2 is ANQGSEA. The CDR3 length is 12 residues. The V segment lost 6 bases and the J segment 6 bases; nucleotides outside the gene matches: 4. This clone was picked up one time. The chain carries TRBV29-1 and TRBJ1-4; 7 bases agree with TRBD1. Sequences were obtained from peripheral blood. This sequence was found in a man younger than 40 with active or convalescent COVID-19. The CDR3 coding sequence is TGCAGCGTACGACAGGGTTATGAAAAACTGTTTTTT. Translated: CSVRQGYEKLFF.